A single T cell receptor (beta chain) is shown here with its context. Its antigen is as yet unknown. Using immunoSEQ multiplex PCR, the repertoire was profiled, and TCRdb retains in-frame clones only, with some absent. The sample has 10,000 to 13,000 clones, around 84% seen once; the top ten hold 21%. The source of the sample is a study of OX40 agonist ivuxolimab in advanced cancers. Looking at the study overall: Ivuxolimab was delivered to patients intravenously every 2 weeks at doses spanning 0.01 to 10 mg/kg. Mean age approximately 66 years, range about 23 to 80; roughly 80% male.

The CDR3 sequence is 13 residues long. V was clipped by 6 bases and J by 4 bases, with 12 bases between them. CDR1 is SEHNR and CDR2 is FQNEAQ in the germline V gene (reference sequence). Regarding the study as a whole: Partial responders at 0.1-3.0 mg/kg had among the lowest clonal expansion. Among some nonresponders, normalized T-cell clonal expansion was also low.

This receptor was obtained from an adult with an advanced solid tumor such as melanoma, head and neck, liver or kidney cancer. The material was CD4+ or CD8+ T cells sorted from blood, obtained in a trial of the OX40 agonist ivuxolimab. The chain couples TRBV7-9 to TRBJ2-5; D might be TRBD1 or TRBD2, each matching 5 bases. The CDR3 spells CASSPGGLETQYF. The CDR3 DNA reads as TGTGCCAGCAGTCCTGGGGGTCTAGAGACCCAGTACTTC. Drawing the rest from reference TRBV7-9 and TRBJ2-5, the complete variable domain is DTGVSQNPRHKITKRGQNVTFRCDPISEHNRLYWYRQTLGQGPEFLTYFQNEAQLEKSRLLSDRFSAERPKGSFSTLEIQRTEQGDSAMYLCASSPGGLETQYFGPGTRLLVL.